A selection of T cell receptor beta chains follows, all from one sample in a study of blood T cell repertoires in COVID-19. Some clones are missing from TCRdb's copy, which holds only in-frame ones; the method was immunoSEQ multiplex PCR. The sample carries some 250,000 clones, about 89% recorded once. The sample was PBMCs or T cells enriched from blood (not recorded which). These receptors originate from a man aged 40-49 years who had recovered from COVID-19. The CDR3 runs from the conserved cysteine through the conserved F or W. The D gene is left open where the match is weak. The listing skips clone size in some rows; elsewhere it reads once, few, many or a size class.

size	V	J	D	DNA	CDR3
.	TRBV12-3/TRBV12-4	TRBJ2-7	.	TGTGCCAGCAGTGGCGGTAATTCCTACGAGCAGTACTTC	CASSGGNSYEQYF
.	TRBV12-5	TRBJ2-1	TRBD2	TGTGCTAGTGGTTTGCCAATCGGGGTAACCGGGACTAGCCTTTACAATGAGCAGTTCTTC	CASGLPIGVTGTSLYNEQFF
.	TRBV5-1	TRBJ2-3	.	TGCGCCAGCAGCCATGGGGGGGCTTCCACAGATACGCAGTATTTT	CASSHGGASTDTQYF
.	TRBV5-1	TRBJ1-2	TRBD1	TGCGCCAGCAGCTTAACGACAGGGGGTGACTATGGCTACACCTTC	CASSLTTGGDYGYTF
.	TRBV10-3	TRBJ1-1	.	TGTGCCATCAAAATACAGGGTGGGAGTGAAGCTTTCTTT	CAIKIQGGSEAFF
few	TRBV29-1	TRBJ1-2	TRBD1	TGCAGCGTTGTGGGAGACAGGGTGTCGTCGGGCTACACCTTC	CSVVGDRVSSGYTF
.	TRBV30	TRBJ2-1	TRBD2	TGTGCCTGGAGAGGGACTAGCGTATACAATGAGCAGTTCTTC	CAWRGTSVYNEQFF
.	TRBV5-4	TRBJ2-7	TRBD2	TGTGCCAGCAGGATCAGCGGGAACTACGAGCAGTACTTC	CASRISGNYEQYF
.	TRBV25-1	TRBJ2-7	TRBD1	TGTGCCAGCACCTCGGACAGGGGTCTCTACGAGCAGTACTTC	CASTSDRGLYEQYF
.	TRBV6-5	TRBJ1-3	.	TGTGCCAGCACGTTTATCACGGGACTGGACACCATATATTTT	CASTFITGLDTIYF
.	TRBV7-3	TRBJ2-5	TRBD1	TGTGCCAGCAGCTGGGAACGGACAGGGAGAGAGACCCAGTACTTC	CASSWERTGRETQYF
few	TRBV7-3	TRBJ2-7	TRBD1	TGTGCCAGCAGCGCAACCACGGGACAGGGTTACGAGCAGTACTTC	CASSATTGQGYEQYF
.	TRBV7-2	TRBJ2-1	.	TGTGCCAGCAGCTTAGGCTATTTCAATGAGCAGTTCTTC	CASSLGYFNEQFF
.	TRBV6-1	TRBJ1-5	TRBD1	TGTGCCAGCAGTGATTTCTCGGGACAGAATAGCAATCAGCCCCAGCATTTT	CASSDFSGQNSNQPQHF
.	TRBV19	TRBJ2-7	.	TGTGCCAGTAGTATGCGCCAGGGCGGAGAGCAGTACTTC	CASSMRQGGEQYF
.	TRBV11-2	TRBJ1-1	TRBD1	TGTGCCAGCAGCTTAGACCCGGGACAGGGTCTCCGACGCGCTGAAGCTTTCTTT	CASSLDPGQGLRRAEAFF
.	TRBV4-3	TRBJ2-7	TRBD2	TGCGCCAGCAGCCTCACTAGCGGGAGCTACGAGCAGTACTTC	CASSLTSGSYEQYF
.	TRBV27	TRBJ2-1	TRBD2	TGTGCCAGCAGTTATGGCGGGAGGTCGTACAATGAGCAGTTCTTC	CASSYGGRSYNEQFF
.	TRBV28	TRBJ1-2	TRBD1	TGTGCCAGCAGTCCGGGACAGGGCAGAGGCTACACCTTC	CASSPGQGRGYTF
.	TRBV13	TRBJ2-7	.	TGTGCCAGCAGCCCCCAGGCTTCCTTCTCCTACGAGCAGTACTTC	CASSPQASFSYEQYF
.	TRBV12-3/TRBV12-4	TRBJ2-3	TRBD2	TGTGCCAGCAGCTGGGGAGGGACAGATACGCAGTATTTT	CASSWGGTDTQYF
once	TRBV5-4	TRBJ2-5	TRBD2	TGTGCCAGCAGCTTGGGGCGGGAGGGCTTGGAGACCCAGTACTTC	CASSLGREGLETQYF
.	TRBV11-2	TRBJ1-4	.	TGTGCCAGCAGCTTAGTGCGGACAGTTCAGGAAAAACTGTTTTTT	CASSLVRTVQEKLFF
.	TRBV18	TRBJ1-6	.	TGTGCCAGCTCACGCGACAGTAATAATTCACCCCTCCACTTT	CASSRDSNNSPLHF
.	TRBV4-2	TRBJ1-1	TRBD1	TGTGCCAGCAGCTACATACCGGGACAGGGTTCGAACACTGAAGCTTTCTTT	CASSYIPGQGSNTEAFF
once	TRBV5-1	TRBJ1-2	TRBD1	TGCGCCAGCAGCGCCGGGGGACAGTTAGCTAACTATGGCTACACCTTC	CASSAGGQLANYGYTF
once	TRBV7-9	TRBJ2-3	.	TGTGCCAGCAGCTTATTACCAGGGATAGGAGATACGCAGTATTTT	CASSLLPGIGDTQYF
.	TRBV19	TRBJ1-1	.	TGTGCCAGCTTACCTTACAGGGATATGAACACTGAAGCTTTCTTT	CASLPYRDMNTEAFF
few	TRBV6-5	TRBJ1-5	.	TGTGCCAGCTGCAGGGGCGGCAATCAGCCCCAGCATTTT	CASCRGGNQPQHF
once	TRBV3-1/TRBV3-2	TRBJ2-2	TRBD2	TGTGCCAGCAGCCAAGGTTATGGGGGGGCGAACACCGGGGAGCTGTTTTTT	CASSQGYGGANTGELFF
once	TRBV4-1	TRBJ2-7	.	TGCGCCAGCAGCCAAGTGCCCCTGACAGGCCCCAGCTCCTACGAGCAGTACTTC	CASSQVPLTGPSSYEQYF
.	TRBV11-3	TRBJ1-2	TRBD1	TGTGCCAGCAGCCGCGACAGGGACTATGGCTACACCTTC	CASSRDRDYGYTF
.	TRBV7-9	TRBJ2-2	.	TGTGCCAGCAGCTTTGATAGGGGTTGGAATACCGGGGAGCTGTTTTTT	CASSFDRGWNTGELFF
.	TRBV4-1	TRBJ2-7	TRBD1	TGCGCCAGCAGCCAAGATGGGACAGGAAGAACCTACGAGCAGTACTTC	CASSQDGTGRTYEQYF
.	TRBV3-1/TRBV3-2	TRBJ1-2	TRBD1	TGTGCCAGCAGCCGACAGGGGAGTAACTATGGCTACACCTTC	CASSRQGSNYGYTF
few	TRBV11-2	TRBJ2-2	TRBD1	TGTGCCAGCAGCACGGCCGGGACAGGGGGCGTCGGGGAGCTGTTTTTT	CASSTAGTGGVGELFF
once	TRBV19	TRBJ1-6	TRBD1	TGTGCCAGCAGATCCGGGACAGTGAATTCACCCCTCCACTTT	CASRSGTVNSPLHF
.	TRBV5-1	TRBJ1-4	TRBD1	TGCGCCAGCAGCTTGGCCCCGCAGGGGGCAACTAATGAAAAACTGTTTTTT	CASSLAPQGATNEKLFF
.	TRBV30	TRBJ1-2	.	TGTGCCTGGAGTGTCGGGTATGGCTACACCTTC	CAWSVGYGYTF
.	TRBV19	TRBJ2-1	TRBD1	TGTGCCAGTAGTACACACCGGGACAGGGGGTACAATGAGCAGTTCTTC	CASSTHRDRGYNEQFF
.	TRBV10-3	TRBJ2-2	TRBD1	TGTGCCATCAGTCCTAACAGGGGGCCGTCGCCGAACGGGGAGCTGTTTTTT	CAISPNRGPSPNGELFF
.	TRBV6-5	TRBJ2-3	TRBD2	TGTGCCAGCGGACATAGCGGGGGGACTACAGATACGCAGTATTTT	CASGHSGGTTDTQYF
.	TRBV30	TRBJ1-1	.	TGTGCCTGGAGTGGACACATGAACACTGAAGCTTTCTTT	CAWSGHMNTEAFF
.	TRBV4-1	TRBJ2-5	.	TGCGCCAGCAGCCACTTCCCGGGATCGGAGACCCAGTACTTC	CASSHFPGSETQYF
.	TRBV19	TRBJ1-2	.	TGTGCCAGTAGTATTTGGGCACCCAACTATGGCTACACCTTC	CASSIWAPNYGYTF
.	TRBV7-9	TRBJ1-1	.	TGTGCCAGCAGCACGACGGGGAGCACTGAAGCTTTCTTT	CASSTTGSTEAFF
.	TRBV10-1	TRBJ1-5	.	TGCGCCAGCAGCGGGACCCGAACAGGGTTCTATAGCAATCAGCCCCAGCATTTT	CASSGTRTGFYSNQPQHF
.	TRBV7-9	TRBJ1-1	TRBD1	TGTGCCAGCAGCTCAGGAGGGACAGTAGCTATGAACACTGAAGCTTTCTTT	CASSSGGTVAMNTEAFF
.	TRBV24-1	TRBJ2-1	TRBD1	TGTGCCACCAGTGACCATACAGGGGCCGGCTACAATGAGCAGTTCTTC	CATSDHTGAGYNEQFF
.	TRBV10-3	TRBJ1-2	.	TGTGCCATCAGTGTCCCCCTCAGGGTATCAGGTCTCTATGGCTACACCTTC	CAISVPLRVSGLYGYTF
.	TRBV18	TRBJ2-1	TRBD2	TGTGCCAGCTCACCATCAGGACTAGCGGGATACAATGAGCAGTTCTTC	CASSPSGLAGYNEQFF
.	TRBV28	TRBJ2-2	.	TGTGCCAGCAGTGCCTACCTTGCGGCGGGAACCGGGGAGCTGTTTTTT	CASSAYLAAGTGELFF
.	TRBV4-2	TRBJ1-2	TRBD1	TGTGCCAGCAGCCCGGGACAGGAGCGAAACTATGGCTACACCTTC	CASSPGQERNYGYTF
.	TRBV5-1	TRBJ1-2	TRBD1	TGCGCCAGCAGCTTGGGACAGGGTAACTATGGCTACACCTTC	CASSLGQGNYGYTF
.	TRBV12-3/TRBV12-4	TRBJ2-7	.	TGTGCCAGCACGACTACTACCTACGAGCAGTACTTC	CASTTTTYEQYF